This TCR beta chain was profiled in a study of CD8+CD57+ T cells in acquired aplastic anemia. Germline CDR1 and CDR2: LNHDA and SQIVND (reference sequence). This CDR3 is built from 15 residues. V gave up 2 bases and J gave up 7 bases; unmatched junction bases: 6. Points from the study as a whole: There were 25 to 30 CD8+ CDR3 sequences that occurred in both patients and controls.

Sequencing involved patients with CD8+CD57+ cell expansion previously shown by flow cytometry. TCR beta VDJ and CDR3 profiling used genomic DNA as template. Each CDR3 protein is one row after TCRdb ran MiXCR on the reads. Seen here are 150,000 or so distinct CDR3 sequences, less than 60% observed once, and the top ten hold more than 1%. This clonotype was counted many times. Its antigen is still unknown. The source is a human donor with aplastic anemia. The sample was sorted CD4+, CD8+, or CD8+CD57+ T cells (not recorded which) from PBMCs. The gene calls are TRBV19 and TRBJ1-5; 9 nucleotides align to TRBD1. CDR3 coding DNA: TGTGCCAGTAGTATACGCGGGACAGGGAACCAGCCCCAGCATTTT. Protein product: CASSIRGTGNQPQHF.